This T cell receptor (beta chain) was sequenced during a study of cytomegalovirus exposure and HLA in healthy donors. About the research overall: Unique TCRs numbering around 85 million, obtained from HLA-typed donors, made up an early data release. There were just under 400 genotyped donors. Of these, roughly 86% fell in the genetic ancestry cluster associated with self-reported Caucasian donors.

This clone was counted only a few times. Its antigen is still unknown. Researchers ran the PCR with 60 Vbeta and 13 Jbeta primers. The table came from immunoSEQ multiplex PCR; TCRdb's copy has only in-frame clones and leaves some out. The data hold around 150,000 clones, with 76% observed a single time. Findings of the study overall: It was 150 to 200 TCR beta chains that were listed as cytomegalovirus-associated. A later examination showed that TCR association rates differed by HLA locus, with DRB1 most and HLA-C fewest.

The J segment lost 0 bases and the V segment lost 5 bases, leaving 3 bases of the junction unmatched. From germline, CDR1 is MNHEY and CDR2 SVGAGI. This CDR3 is built from 15 residues. The rearrangement joins TRBV6-5 to TRBJ2-1; 8 bases fit TRBD2. The sample consisted of PBMCs. This TCR came from a man between 35 and 55 years old in good health and CMV-seronegative. The DNA for the CDR3 is TGTGCCAGCAGTCTTAGCGGGAACTCCTACAATGAGCAGTTCTTC. Protein product: CASSLSGNSYNEQFF.